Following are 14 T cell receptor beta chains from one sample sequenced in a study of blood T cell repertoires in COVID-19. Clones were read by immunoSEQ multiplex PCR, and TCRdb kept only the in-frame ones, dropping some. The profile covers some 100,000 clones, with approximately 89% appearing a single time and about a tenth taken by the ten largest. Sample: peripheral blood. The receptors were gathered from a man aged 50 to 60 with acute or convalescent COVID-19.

The CDR3 loop reads CATSRDNSYGYTF. In DNA form, the CDR3 reads TGTGCCACCAGCAGAGATAACAGCTATGGCTACACCTTC. The chain couples TRBV15 to TRBJ1-2; D remains ambiguous. Germline V gives CDR1 LNHNV, CDR2 YYDKDF (reference sequence). V was cut by 0 bases and J by 4 bases, with 6 bases left in between. This CDR3 contains 13 residues.

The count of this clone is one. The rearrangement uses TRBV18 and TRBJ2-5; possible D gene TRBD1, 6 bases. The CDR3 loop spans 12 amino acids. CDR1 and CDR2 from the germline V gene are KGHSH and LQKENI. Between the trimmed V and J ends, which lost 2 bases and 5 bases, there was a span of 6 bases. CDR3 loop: CASSPGGETQYF. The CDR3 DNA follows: TGTGCCAGCTCACCAGGGGGCGAGACCCAGTACTTC.

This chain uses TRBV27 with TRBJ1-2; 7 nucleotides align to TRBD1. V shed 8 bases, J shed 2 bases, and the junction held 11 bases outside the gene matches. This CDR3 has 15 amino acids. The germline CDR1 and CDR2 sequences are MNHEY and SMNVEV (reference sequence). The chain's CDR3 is CASGRAGTANYGYTF. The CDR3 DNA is TGTGCCAGCGGCAGGGCTGGGACAGCGAACTATGGCTACACCTTC.

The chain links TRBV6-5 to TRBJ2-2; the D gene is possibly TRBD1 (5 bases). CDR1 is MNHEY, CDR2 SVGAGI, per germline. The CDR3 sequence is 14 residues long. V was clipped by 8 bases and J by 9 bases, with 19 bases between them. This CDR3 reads CASSKSQGIWELFF. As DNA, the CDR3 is TGTGCCAGCTCAAAATCCCAGGGTATTTGGGAGCTGTTTTTT.

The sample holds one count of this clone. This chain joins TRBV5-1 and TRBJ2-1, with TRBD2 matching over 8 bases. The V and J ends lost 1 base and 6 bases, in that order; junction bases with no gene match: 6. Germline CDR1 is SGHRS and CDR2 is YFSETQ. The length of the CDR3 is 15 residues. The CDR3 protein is CASSLLGRAANEQFF. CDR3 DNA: TGCGCCAGCAGCTTGCTCGGGAGGGCCGCCAATGAGCAGTTCTTC. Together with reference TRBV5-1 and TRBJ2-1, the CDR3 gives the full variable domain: KAGVTQTPRYLIKTRGQQVTLSCSPISGHRSVSWYQQTPGQGLQFLFEYFSETQRNKGNFPGRFSGRQFSNSRSEMNVSTLELGDSALYLCASSLLGRAANEQFFGPGTRLTVL.

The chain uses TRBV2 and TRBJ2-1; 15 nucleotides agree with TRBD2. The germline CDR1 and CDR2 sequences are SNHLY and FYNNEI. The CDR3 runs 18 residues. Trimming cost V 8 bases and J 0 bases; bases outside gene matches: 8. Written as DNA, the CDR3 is TGTGCCAGCGCCAGGGGACTAGCGGGAGGCAGCTCCTACAATGAGCAGTTCTTC. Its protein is CASARGLAGGSSYNEQFF.

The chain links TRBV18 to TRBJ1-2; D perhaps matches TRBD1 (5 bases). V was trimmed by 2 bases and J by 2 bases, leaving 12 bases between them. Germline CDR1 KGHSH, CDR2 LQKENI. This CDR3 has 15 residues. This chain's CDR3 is CASSPGRQQNYGYTF. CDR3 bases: TGTGCCAGCTCACCAGGTCGACAGCAGAACTATGGCTACACCTTC.

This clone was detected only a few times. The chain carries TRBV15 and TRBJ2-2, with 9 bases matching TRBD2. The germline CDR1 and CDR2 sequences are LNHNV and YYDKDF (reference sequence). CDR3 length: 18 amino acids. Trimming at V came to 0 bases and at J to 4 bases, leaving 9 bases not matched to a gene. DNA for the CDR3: TGTGCCACCAGCAGAGATATTGCGGGAGGGCAGGGCACCGGGGAGCTGTTTTTT. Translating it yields CATSRDIAGGQGTGELFF.

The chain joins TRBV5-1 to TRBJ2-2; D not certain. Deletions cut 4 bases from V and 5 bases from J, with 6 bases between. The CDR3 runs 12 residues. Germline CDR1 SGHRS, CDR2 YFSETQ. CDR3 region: CASSAATGELFF. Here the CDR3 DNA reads TGCGCCAGCAGCGCAGCGACCGGGGAGCTGTTTTTT.

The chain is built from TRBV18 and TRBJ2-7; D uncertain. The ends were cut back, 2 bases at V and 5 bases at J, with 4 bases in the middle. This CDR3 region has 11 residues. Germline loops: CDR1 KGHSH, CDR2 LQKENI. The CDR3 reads CASSPGHEQYF. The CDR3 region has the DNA TGTGCCAGCTCACCAGGCCACGAGCAGTACTTC.

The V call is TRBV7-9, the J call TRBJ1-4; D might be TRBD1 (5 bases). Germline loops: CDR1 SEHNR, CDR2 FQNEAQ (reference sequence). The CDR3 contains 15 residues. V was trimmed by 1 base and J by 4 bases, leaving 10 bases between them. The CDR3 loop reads CASSLEGLINEKLFF. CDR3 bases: TGTGCCAGCAGCTTAGAGGGGCTAATTAATGAAAAACTGTTTTTT.

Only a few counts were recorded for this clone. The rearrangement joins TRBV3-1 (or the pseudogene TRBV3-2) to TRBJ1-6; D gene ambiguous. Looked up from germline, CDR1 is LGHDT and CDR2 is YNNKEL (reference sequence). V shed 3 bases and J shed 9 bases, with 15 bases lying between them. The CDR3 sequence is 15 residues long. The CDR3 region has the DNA TGTGCCAGCAGCCAGATGGGAGGGCTAGGTTCACCCCTCCACTTT. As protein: CASSQMGGLGSPLHF.

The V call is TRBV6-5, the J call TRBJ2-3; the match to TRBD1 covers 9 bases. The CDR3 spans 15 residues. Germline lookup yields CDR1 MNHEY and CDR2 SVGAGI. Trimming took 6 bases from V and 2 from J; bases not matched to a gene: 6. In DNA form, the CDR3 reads TGTGCCAGCAGCACACAGGGGGCGCTCACAGATACGCAGTATTTT. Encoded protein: CASSTQGALTDTQYF.

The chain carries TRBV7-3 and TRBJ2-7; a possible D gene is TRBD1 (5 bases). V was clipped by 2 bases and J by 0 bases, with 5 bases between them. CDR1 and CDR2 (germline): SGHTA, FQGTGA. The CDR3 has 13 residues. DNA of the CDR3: TGTGCCAGCAGCTTAGGGGCCTCCTACGAGCAGTACTTC. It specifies CASSLGASYEQYF.